These 20 T cell receptor beta chains share one sample of origin, sequenced in a study of T-cell reconstitution after alpha-beta-depleted transplantation in children. Unique molecular identifiers featured in how the TCRbeta library was prepared. TCRdb called the PCR reads again in MiXCR, with one record for every CDR3 protein. Seen here are 530,000 or so distinct CDR3 sequences, 25% to 30% observed once, and the top ten hold under 45%. The sequencing here drew on PBMCs, taken before TCRalphabeta/CD19-depleted stem cell transplant. These receptors originate from a boy younger than two with Wiskott-Aldrich syndrome, due to receive a stem cell transplant.

This clonotype showed up just a few times. The V call is TRBV12-3 or TRBV12-4, the J call TRBJ1-1, with D possibly being TRBD1 (6 bases). The CDR3 runs 15 residues. V lost 7 bases to trimming and J lost 4 bases, with 19 bases between them. DNA for the CDR3: TGTGCCAGCACCAGGGGTACGGGACTGACCACTGAAGCTTTCTTT. Translation gives CASTRGTGLTTEAFF.

This clonotype has just a few counts. The CDR3 protein is CASSAGQGMEETQYF. The DNA for the CDR3 is TGTGCCAGCAGCGCCGGACAGGGTATGGAAGAGACCCAGTACTTC. This chain connects TRBV4-2 to TRBJ2-5; 8 bases line up with TRBD1. Trimming took 5 bases from V and 3 from J; bases not matched to a gene: 8. The CDR3 is 15 amino acids. The germline V gene has CDR1 LGHNA and CDR2 YNFKEQ.

This clonotype showed up just a few times. This chain connects TRBV28 to TRBJ2-7; 8 nucleotides match TRBD1. Germline CDR1 and CDR2: MDHEN and SYDVKM. The CDR3 is 14 amino acids. Unmatched junction bases numbered 6, after V lost 6 bases and J lost 2 bases. The CDR3: CASRAQQGAYEQYF. CDR3 nucleotide sequence: TGTGCCAGCAGGGCCCAACAGGGGGCCTACGAGCAGTACTTC.

This rearrangement joins TRBV24-1 to TRBJ2-1; TRBD2 matches at 9 bases. Unmatched junction bases numbered 10, after V lost 3 bases and J lost 8 bases. Germline V gene sequence: CDR1 KGHDR, CDR2 SFDVKD. The CDR3 is 16 amino acids. CDR3 coding DNA: TGTGCCACCAGTGATGCTGCGGGAGGGCGGCAATATGAGCAGTTCTTC. It is translated as CATSDAAGGRQYEQFF.

This chain joins TRBV9 and TRBJ1-2; D uncertain. CDR1 and CDR2 (germline): SGDLS, YYNGEE. This CDR3 comprises 14 residues. Trimming left V 2 bases short and J 5 bases short, with 13 bases between. As DNA, the CDR3 is TGTGCCAGCAGCGTTGATAGGACTCCGTATGGCTACACCTTC. As protein: CASSVDRTPYGYTF.

The chain joins TRBV29-1 to TRBJ2-1; unclear D gene. Between the trimmed V and J ends, which lost 6 bases and 5 bases, there was a span of 5 bases. CDR3 size: 10 residues. CDR1 is SQVTM and CDR2 is ANQGSEA in the germline V gene. CDR3 DNA: TGCAGCGTAGACAACAATGAGCAGTTCTTC. Translation gives CSVDNNEQFF.

This clonotype has only a few counts. The rearrangement joins TRBV6-5 to TRBJ2-7; TRBD1 is a possible D gene (6 bases). Between the trimmed V and J ends, which lost 8 bases and 3 bases, there was a span of 11 bases. The CDR3 consists of 12 residues. Germline loops: CDR1 MNHEY, CDR2 SVGAGI. CDR3 loop: CASGGQFYEQYF. CDR3 DNA sequence: TGTGCCAGCGGTGGACAGTTCTACGAGCAGTACTTC.

The chain has TRBV7-6 and TRBJ2-1, with D uncertain. This CDR3 has 11 residues. Germline V CDR1 and CDR2: SGHVS, FNYEAQ. The germline V and J ends were trimmed by 5 bases and 8 bases, with 7 bases remaining between them. The CDR3 region has the DNA TGTGCCAGCAGCGGAGTCGATGAGCAGTTCTTC. Translation: CASSGVDEQFF. Full variable domain (missing parts from reference TRBV7-6 and TRBJ2-1): GAGVSQSPRYKVTKRGQDVALRCDPISGHVSLYWYRQALGQGPEFLTYFNYEAQQDKSGLPNDRFSAERPEGSISTLTIQRTEQRDSAMYRCASSGVDEQFFGPGTRLTVL.

This clonotype has more than one count but fewer than ten. This chain uses TRBV28 with TRBJ2-5; D might be TRBD1 or TRBD2, each matching 5 bases. V shed 0 bases and J shed 5 bases, with 10 bases lying between them. CDR3 length: 14 amino acids. Germline loops: CDR1 MDHEN, CDR2 SYDVKM. The CDR3 region is CASSLCRGFETQYF. The CDR3 bases are TGTGCCAGCAGTTTATGTCGGGGCTTCGAGACCCAGTACTTC.

The chain employs TRBV20-1 and TRBJ2-1, with unresolved D. Germline CDR1 and CDR2: DFQATT and SNEGSKA (reference sequence). The V end lost 4 bases, the J end lost 6 bases, and 4 bases lay between the germline ends. This CDR3 has 10 residues. The CDR3 DNA reads as TGCAGTGCTATCGGCAATGAGCAGTTCTTC. Residues: CSAIGNEQFF.

The CDR3 bases are TGCGCCAGCAGCTTGCGAGGGACTAACACAGATACGCAGTATTTT. This codes for CASSLRGTNTDTQYF. The chain couples TRBV5-1 to TRBJ2-3; the match to TRBD2 covers 7 bases. The CDR3 spans 15 residues. V was pared by 1 base and J by 2 bases, with 4 bases of the junction left unmatched. CDR1 is SGHRS, CDR2 YFSETQ, per germline.

The V gene is TRBV9, the J gene TRBJ2-7; 9 bases fit TRBD1. The length of the CDR3 is 14 residues. Germline V gives CDR1 SGDLS, CDR2 YYNGEE. J was trimmed by 3 bases and V by 0 bases; bases with no gene match: 1. The CDR3 loop reads CASSVAGQGYEQYF. The CDR3 DNA is TGTGCCAGCAGCGTAGCGGGACAGGGCTACGAGCAGTACTTC.

At least ten counts were recorded for this clonotype. The chain has TRBV10-2 and TRBJ2-1; 7 bases line up with TRBD2. The CDR3 is made up of 14 amino acids. Germline V gene lookup returns CDR1 WSHSY and CDR2 SAAADI. V lost 4 bases to trimming and J lost 4 bases; unmatched junction nucleotides: 4. The CDR3 DNA reads as TGCGCCAGCAGTGTTAGCGGGCCTTACAATGAGCAGTTCTTC. Protein sequence: CASSVSGPYNEQFF.

The V and J genes are TRBV4-1 and TRBJ1-1; D is unclear. V shed 6 bases and J shed 3 bases, with 8 bases lying between them. Germline V gene lookup returns CDR1 MGHRA and CDR2 YSYEKL. The CDR3 contains 12 residues. For the CDR3, the DNA is TGCGCCAGCAGTTTGAGGCACACTGAAGCTTTCTTT. This translates into CASSLRHTEAFF.

The chain has TRBV5-1 and TRBJ2-5; TRBD2 is a possible D gene (6 bases). CDR1 SGHRS and CDR2 YFSETQ come from the germline V gene. V shed 4 bases and J shed 5 bases, with 21 bases lying between them. The CDR3 has 16 amino acids. CDR3 sequence reads: CASSTTIGRSRETQYF. The DNA for the CDR3 is TGCGCCAGCAGCACTACAATCGGGAGATCTAGGGAGACCCAGTACTTC.

This clonotype was picked up a small number of times. The CDR3 loop reads CSAYVRGSGTYEQYF. For the CDR3, the DNA is TGCAGCGCCTACGTCAGGGGAAGCGGGACCTACGAGCAGTACTTC. The V and J genes are TRBV29-1 and TRBJ2-7; a possible D gene is TRBD2 (7 bases). Trimming removed 7 bases at V and 2 bases at J, with 21 bases between. Germline CDR1 is SQVTM and CDR2 is ANQGSEA. The CDR3 spans 15 residues.

The chain couples TRBV5-1 to TRBJ2-1, with 12 bases matching TRBD2. The V segment lost 1 base and the J segment 2 bases; nucleotides outside the gene matches: 7. The CDR3 spans 18 residues. The germline gives CDR1 SGHRS, CDR2 YFSETQ. CDR3 DNA sequence: TGCGCCAGCAGCTTGCCCCCCGGACTAGCGGGGCCCTACAATGAGCAGTTCTTC. The encoded protein is CASSLPPGLAGPYNEQFF.

The chain is built from TRBV20-1 and TRBJ2-7; the match to TRBD2 covers 13 bases. Looked up from germline, CDR1 is DFQATT and CDR2 is SNEGSKA (reference sequence). The junction had 7 bases not matched to a gene; V was cut back by 0 bases and J by 2 bases. The CDR3 totals 17 residues. CDR3 residues: CSARDRLGTSGTYEQYF. The CDR3 DNA follows: TGCAGTGCTAGAGATCGACTTGGGACTAGCGGGACCTACGAGCAGTACTTC.

The J gene is TRBJ2-7, the V gene TRBV28; D not resolved. The CDR3 has 13 residues. Germline values: CDR1 MDHEN, CDR2 SYDVKM. Trimming removed 3 bases from V and 4 bases from J, with 10 bases in between. Written as DNA, the CDR3 is TGTGCCAGCAGTTTTCCGGTTAAATACGAGCAGTACTTC. Amino acids: CASSFPVKYEQYF. Full variable domain (rest looked up from reference TRBV28 and TRBJ2-7): DVKVTQSSRYLVKRTGEKVFLECVQDMDHENMFWYRQDPGLGLRLIYFSYDVKMKEKGDIPEGYSVSREKKERFSLILESASTNQTSMYLCASSFPVKYEQYFGPGTRLTVT.

This clonotype was seen more than once but under ten times. The gene calls are TRBV5-1 and TRBJ1-2; no clear D gene. CDR3 size: 12 residues. V was pared by 5 bases and J by 8 bases, with 13 bases between. Germline V CDR1 and CDR2: SGHRS, YFSETQ. For the CDR3, the DNA is TGCGCCAGCAGACCCCAATCGGGAGGCTACACCTTC. As protein: CASRPQSGGYTF.